What follows are 17 T cell receptor beta chains derived from one specimen sequenced in a study of T cells after posttransplantation cyclophosphamide. TCRdb's copy holds only in-frame clones and misses some; the assay was immunoSEQ multiplex PCR. Altogether over 25,000 clones were found in the sample, and no singletons occur. Sequenced: PBMCs. These receptors all come from a woman aged 60 to 75 in good health, CMV-negative, and a related stem cell transplant donor.

This clone showed up just a few times. The chain employs TRBV7-2 and TRBJ2-7, with TRBD1 as a possible D gene (6 bases). CDR1 is SGHTA and CDR2 is FQGNSA in the germline V gene. V was clipped by 4 bases and J by 7 bases, with 14 bases between them. The CDR3 sequence is 13 residues long. CDR3 DNA sequence: TGTGCCAGCAGCTCGGAAACAGGGAAAGAGCAGTACTTC. Amino acids: CASSSETGKEQYF.

J is TRBJ2-5 and V is TRBV28, with TRBD1 matching 9 bases. Germline V gene sequence: CDR1 MDHEN, CDR2 SYDVKM. The CDR3 covers 14 residues. After removal of 2 bases from V and 6 bases from J, the junction contained 4 bases not matched to a gene. The CDR3 bases are TGTGCCAGCAGTTTAGAACAGGGGGCAAAGACCCAGTACTTC. This encodes CASSLEQGAKTQYF.

This clone came up many times. This rearrangement joins TRBV7-8 to TRBJ1-5, with 9 bases aligning to TRBD1. Germline lookup yields CDR1 SGHVS and CDR2 FQNEAQ. This CDR3 spans 18 amino acids. J was trimmed by 2 bases and V by 6 bases; bases with no gene match: 14. The CDR3: CASSLRWTGDLGNQPQHF. The CDR3 bases are TGTGCCAGCAGTCTAAGGTGGACAGGGGATTTGGGCAATCAGCCCCAGCATTTT.

A few counts support this clone. V is TRBV27 and J is TRBJ1-5, with D perhaps TRBD1 (5 bases). The CDR3 is 15 residues long. The ends were cut back, 1 base at V and 7 bases at J, with 14 bases in the middle. In germline, CDR1 is MNHEY, CDR2 SMNVEV (reference sequence). The CDR3 DNA sequence: TGTGCCAGCAGTTTATACGGAAGGCAGGGACAGCCCCAGCATTTT. This sequence encodes CASSLYGRQGQPQHF.

In its sample, this clone was seen many times. V usage is TRBV6-5 and J usage is TRBJ2-7; a possible D gene is TRBD2 (5 bases). V lost 7 bases and J lost 2, with 18 bases in between. The CDR3 loop spans 15 amino acids. CDR1 and CDR2 (germline): MNHEY, SVGAGI. CDR3 protein: CASKRQNAHTYEQYF. The CDR3 DNA is TGTGCCAGCAAGCGGCAGAACGCCCATACCTACGAGCAGTACTTC.

This clone showed up many times. The chain recombines TRBV6-6 with TRBJ1-1; possibly TRBD1 for D (6 bases). The CDR3 loop spans 15 amino acids. Germline V gives CDR1 MNHNY, CDR2 SVGAGI (reference sequence). With 2 bases removed from V and 0 bases from J, the gap between germline ends came to 10 bases. In DNA form, the CDR3 reads TGTGCCAGCAGTTACCCGGGACACTTGAACACTGAAGCTTTCTTT. The encoded protein is CASSYPGHLNTEAFF.

This clone has a count of ten or more. The chain uses TRBV6-5 and TRBJ2-1, with 7 bases fitting TRBD1. This CDR3 has 16 residues. With V trimmed by 2 bases and J by 0 bases, 4 bases remained unmatched. Germline-derived CDR1 and CDR2 are MNHEY and SVGAGI. The CDR3 reads CASSYTHRGSYNEQFF. The CDR3 DNA follows: TGTGCCAGCAGTTACACCCACAGGGGCTCCTACAATGAGCAGTTCTTC.

In this sample, this clone turned up many times. V gene TRBV28 combines with J gene TRBJ1-1; 10 bases are shared with TRBD1. The CDR3 loop spans 16 amino acids. With 4 bases clipped from V and 6 bases from J, the junction kept 11 bases outside the gene matches. CDR1 and CDR2 (germline): MDHEN, SYDVKM. This CDR3 is CASSSRDRGRPSEAFF. The CDR3 DNA sequence: TGTGCCAGCAGTTCCCGGGACAGGGGACGTCCATCTGAAGCTTTCTTT. Based on the CDR3 plus reference TRBV28 and TRBJ1-1, the full variable domain is DVKVTQSSRYLVKRTGEKVFLECVQDMDHENMFWYRQDPGLGLRLIYFSYDVKMKEKGDIPEGYSVSREKKERFSLILESASTNQTSMYLCASSSRDRGRPSEAFFGQGTRLTVV.

At least ten counts were recorded for this clone. This chain joins TRBV5-1 and TRBJ2-1; D is perhaps TRBD2 (7 bases). Trimming cost V 0 bases and J 4 bases, with 11 bases left between them. Germline V gives CDR1 SGHRS, CDR2 YFSETQ. The CDR3 consists of 15 residues. This CDR3 is CASSLVAGAYNEQFF. For the CDR3, the DNA is TGCGCCAGCAGCTTGGTCGCGGGGGCTTACAATGAGCAGTTCTTC.

This clone has a count of ten or more. The rearrangement uses TRBV19 and TRBJ1-1; D may be TRBD1 (6 bases). This CDR3 is built from 17 residues. V was clipped by 0 bases and J by 0 bases, with 14 bases between them. The germline gives CDR1 LNHDA, CDR2 SQIVND (reference sequence). The CDR3 bases are TGTGCCAGTAGTATAGAGGGCGGGGGCCAGATGAACACTGAAGCTTTCTTT. Protein: CASSIEGGGQMNTEAFF. Looking up the rest from reference TRBV19 and TRBJ1-1 gives the full variable domain: DGGITQSPKYLFRKEGQNVTLSCEQNLNHDAMYWYRQDPGQGLRLIYYSQIVNDFQKGDIAEGYSVSREKKESFPLTVTSAQKNPTAFYLCASSIEGGGQMNTEAFFGQGTRLTVV.

This clone was seen many times. The chain is built from TRBV19 and TRBJ1-4; the match to TRBD1 covers 12 bases. CDR1 and CDR2 from the germline V gene are LNHDA and SQIVND (reference sequence). Losses at the gene ends were 6 bases for V and 5 bases for J; bases not matched to a gene: 1. The CDR3 spans 14 residues. The CDR3 spells CASRGTGGNEKLFF. CDR3 bases: TGTGCCAGTAGGGGGACAGGGGGCAATGAAAAACTGTTTTTT.

This clone was counted ten times or more. This chain joins TRBV7-2 and TRBJ1-2, with 9 bases identical to TRBD1. J gave up 8 bases and V 5 bases, and 9 bases lay outside the gene matches. Germline lookup yields CDR1 SGHTA and CDR2 FQGNSA. This CDR3 is 14 amino acids long. The CDR3 loop reads CASSPQGAYQGYTF. CDR3 sequence (DNA): TGTGCCAGCAGCCCACAGGGGGCGTATCAAGGCTACACCTTC.

Ten or more counts support this clone. This chain connects TRBV27 to TRBJ2-1, with TRBD1 matching over 10 bases. The V gene's germline CDR1 is MNHEY and CDR2 SMNVEV (reference sequence). This CDR3 has 15 amino acids. Germline trimming cut 2 bases from V and 9 bases from J; bases unmatched to any gene: 7. CDR3 loop: CASSLLGQGSGEQFF. The CDR3 DNA follows: TGTGCCAGCAGTTTACTGGGACAGGGGTCAGGTGAGCAGTTCTTC.

In this sample, this clone turned up many times. This rearrangement joins TRBV25-1 to TRBJ1-3, with 9 positions matching TRBD1. The trim removed 4 bases at V and 7 bases at J, leaving 8 bases unmatched. This CDR3 is built from 15 residues. Per germline, CDR1 MGHDK and CDR2 SYGVNS. The CDR3 DNA sequence: TGTGCCAGCAGTGTCGGACAGGGGATAGCGAACACCATATATTTT. Its protein product is CASSVGQGIANTIYF. Full variable domain (outside the CDR3, taken from reference TRBV25-1 and TRBJ1-3): EADIYQTPRYLVIGTGKKITLECSQTMGHDKMYWYQQDPGMELHLIHYSYGVNSTEKGDLSSESTVSRIRTEHFPLTLESARPSHTSQYLCASSVGQGIANTIYFGEGSWLTVV.

This clone was detected ten times or more. The chain links TRBV5-1 to TRBJ1-1; weak D call: TRBD1 (5 bases). V was shortened by 2 bases and J by 5 bases, with 13 bases between the two germline ends. This CDR3 has 14 amino acids. CDR1 is SGHRS and CDR2 is YFSETQ in the germline V gene. The CDR3 here is CASSFTPGLTEAFF. The DNA of the CDR3 is TGCGCCAGCAGCTTCACCCCGGGACTTACTGAAGCTTTCTTT.

The J gene is TRBJ1-6, the V gene TRBV30; D unresolved. The CDR3 extends over 14 amino acids. With 4 bases removed from V and 10 bases from J, the gap between germline ends came to 17 bases. From germline, CDR1 is GTSNPN and CDR2 SVGIG (reference sequence). DNA of the CDR3: TGTGCCTGGACTGAGGTCGCCCTAGGATCACCCCTCCACTTT. Protein: CAWTEVALGSPLHF.

There are many counts of this clone. V usage is TRBV2 and J usage is TRBJ2-7; the match to TRBD2 covers 7 bases. V gave up 8 bases and J gave up 2 bases; unmatched junction bases: 6. The CDR3 totals 13 residues. In germline, CDR1 is SNHLY, CDR2 FYNNEI. The CDR3 region is CASGSSGTYEQYF. Here the CDR3 DNA reads TGTGCCAGCGGATCTAGCGGAACCTACGAGCAGTACTTC.